Presented here are 13 T cell receptor beta chains from one specimen sequenced in a study of blood T cell repertoires in COVID-19. Sequencing was performed with immunoSEQ multiplex PCR; in TCRdb, only in-frame clones are kept and a portion is missing. The sample includes 71,000 or so clones, over 75% of them seen just once. The sample consisted of peripheral blood. The receptors shown here come from a woman younger than 35 with acute or convalescent COVID-19.

The chain has TRBV5-1 and TRBJ1-1; D may be TRBD1 (5 bases). CDR3 length: 13 amino acids. Germline V gene data show CDR1 as SGHRS and CDR2 as YFSETQ. The V and J ends lost 0 bases and 5 bases respectively, with 8 bases between them. CDR3 DNA: TGCGCCAGCAGCTTGGATAGGGGTACTGAAGCTTTCTTT. Residues: CASSLDRGTEAFF. Supplemented by reference TRBV5-1 and TRBJ1-1, the full variable domain reads KAGVTQTPRYLIKTRGQQVTLSCSPISGHRSVSWYQQTPGQGLQFLFEYFSETQRNKGNFPGRFSGRQFSNSRSEMNVSTLELGDSALYLCASSLDRGTEAFFGQGTRLTVV.

The chain has TRBV4-1 and TRBJ2-2, with D perhaps matching TRBD2 (5 bases). Germline V gene data show CDR1 as MGHRA and CDR2 as YSYEKL. The CDR3 totals 18 residues. The V gene lost 0 bases and the J gene lost 1 base, with 15 bases spanning the gap. CDR3 DNA sequence: TGCGCCAGCAGCCAAGACTTCGAGTCTAGCAGGAACACCGGGGAGCTGTTTTTT. It specifies CASSQDFESSRNTGELFF.

For this clone: Distinct nucleotide sequences in the sample also encode this CDR3. This chain joins TRBV30 and TRBJ2-1; 9 nucleotides match TRBD1. V lost 5 bases, J lost 3 bases, and 5 bases stayed unmatched. This CDR3 region has 14 residues. Germline V lookup: CDR1 GTSNPN, CDR2 SVGIG (reference sequence). The CDR3 bases are TGTGCCTGGGGACCGGGACAGGGCTACAATGAGCAGTTCTTC. Translation: CAWGPGQGYNEQFF.

The rearrangement links TRBV7-9 to TRBJ1-4; perhaps TRBD1 as D (6 bases). The germline V gene encodes CDR1 SEHNR and CDR2 FQNEAQ (reference sequence). Trimming pared 5 bases from V and 8 bases from J, leaving 18 bases between. The CDR3 has 15 amino acids. The CDR3 sequence: CASSRRDNRAEKLFF. The CDR3 DNA reads TGTGCCAGCAGCCGCCGGGACAATCGAGCAGAAAAACTGTTTTTT.

The chain carries TRBV2 and TRBJ1-2, with D possibly TRBD1 on 5 matching bases. The CDR3 contains 18 residues. V gave up 0 bases and J gave up 4 bases, with 21 bases separating them. CDR1 SNHLY and CDR2 FYNNEI come from the germline V gene. CDR3 nucleotide sequence: TGTGCCAGCAGTGAAGCTGGGCGGTCGGCAGGGTCCATCTATGGCTACACCTTC. It yields the protein CASSEAGRSAGSIYGYTF.

The V and J genes are TRBV5-4 and TRBJ1-1; no definite D call. Looked up from germline, CDR1 is SGHNT and CDR2 is YYREEE (reference sequence). This CDR3 contains 12 residues. V lost 2 bases to trimming and J lost 9 bases, with 11 bases between them. The CDR3 DNA reads TGTGCCAGCAGCTTATGGGGAGAGAAAGCTTTCTTT. Encoded protein: CASSLWGEKAFF.

V usage is TRBV7-6 and J usage is TRBJ2-7; TRBD1 matches 7 bases. The CDR3 contains 16 residues. The V segment lost 1 base and the J segment 1 base; nucleotides outside the gene matches: 7. From germline, CDR1 is SGHVS and CDR2 FNYEAQ. CDR3 protein: CASSLGPLQGSYEQYF. The CDR3 region has the DNA TGTGCCAGCAGCTTAGGGCCGTTACAGGGGTCCTACGAGCAGTACTTC.

The chain is built from TRBV7-7 and TRBJ2-2; 14 bases align to TRBD2. This CDR3 contains 15 residues. From germline, CDR1 is SSHAT and CDR2 FNYEAQ (reference sequence). The V and J ends lost 6 bases and 6 bases, in that order; junction bases with no gene match: 3. CDR3 region: CASSVGLAGAGELFF. For the CDR3, the DNA is TGTGCCAGCAGTGTGGGACTAGCGGGAGCCGGGGAGCTGTTTTTT.

The chain is built from TRBV2 and TRBJ2-3; TRBD2 aligns across 12 bases. In germline, CDR1 is SNHLY, CDR2 FYNNEI. This CDR3 has 16 amino acids. J gave up 2 bases and V 9 bases, and 9 bases lay outside the gene matches. Here the CDR3 reads CASRPGLAGLTDTQYF. The CDR3, as DNA: TGTGCCAGTAGACCGGGACTAGCGGGCCTCACAGATACGCAGTATTTT.

CDR3 in DNA: TGTGCCAGCAGCGGGAGGGACAGGGGTTTTATCTCTGGGGCCAACGTCCTGACTTTC. Its protein product is CASSGRDRGFISGANVLTF. This rearrangement joins TRBV9 to TRBJ2-6; 10 nucleotides align to TRBD1. The CDR3 length is 19 residues. Looked up from germline, CDR1 is SGDLS and CDR2 is YYNGEE. V was pared by 3 bases and J by 0 bases, with 9 bases of the junction left unmatched.

This sequence joins TRBV5-1 and TRBJ2-5, with a weak D call TRBD1 (6 bases). V was clipped by 0 bases and J by 2 bases, with 8 bases between them. The CDR3 sequence is 14 residues long. The germline V gene encodes CDR1 SGHRS and CDR2 YFSETQ. The CDR3 here is CASSLETGQETQYF. The CDR3 DNA is TGCGCCAGCAGCTTGGAAACAGGGCAAGAGACCCAGTACTTC.

The chain has TRBV3-1 (or the pseudogene TRBV3-2) and TRBJ1-5; D is uncertain. V was clipped by 0 bases and J by 2 bases, with 8 bases between them. CDR3 length: 15 residues. Germline CDR1 is LGHDT and CDR2 is YNNKEL (reference sequence). The CDR3 sequence: CASSQDRRGNQPQHF. For the CDR3, the DNA is TGTGCCAGCAGCCAAGACCGGCGGGGCAATCAGCCCCAGCATTTT.

The J gene is TRBJ2-1, the V gene TRBV5-6; 10 positions agree with TRBD2. V lost 2 bases and J lost 0; bases outside the gene matches: 8. Germline CDR1 and CDR2: SGHDT and YYEEEE. This CDR3 is 18 amino acids long. The CDR3 DNA reads TGTGCCAGCAGCTTAGGACTAGCGGTATATGGCTCCTACAATGAGCAGTTCTTC. It translates to CASSLGLAVYGSYNEQFF.